This T cell receptor (beta chain) comes out of a study of beta chain features in type 1 diabetes (dated by TCRdb to the late 2010s). At the level of the whole study: No differences in mean age, gender distribution, total cell number or subset yield were found between patients and healthy donors. Regulatory and stem cell-like memory subsets were isolated from only 8 patients and roughly eight healthy donors, whereas naive and central memory subsets came from all 28 donors. Across all samples, 107,917,701 sorted cells were examined, and cell number per subset correlated strongly with RNA yield. In the study, recently diagnosed type 1 diabetes patients and matched healthy donors were compared on the TCRB repertoires of their sorted circulating CD4+ T cell subsets.

All of the isolated RNA was reverse transcribed with the High Capacity cDNA Reverse Transcription Kit, so expressed TCRB transcripts were sequenced. Deep immunoSEQ sequencing was performed on naive, central memory and regulatory T cell samples, with an average of roughly 3.3 million total reads per sample. After sorted cells were lysed in RLT buffer, RNA was extracted with DNase-treated RNeasy Micro or Mini kits, with the choice depending on cell number. To prevent cross-contamination, each cell subset was processed individually, whereas patient and healthy donor samples were processed jointly. The immunoSEQ multiplex PCR was used to amplify TCRB sequences from cDNA, generating 87-bp fragments that spanned the CDR3 region. Sequencing of the amplicons was done on the Illumina HiSeq platform. On the study's bioinformatics: PCR bias was corrected computationally using synthetic template baselines, and reads within Hamming distance 2 were collapsed, with unmergeable singletons discarded. Reads were aligned against IMGT to assign V, D and J genes, CDR3 length and insertions or deletions at six rearrangement sites. Within each subset, clonotype counts were normalized to sorted cell number, and only after that were true diversity and Gini coefficients computed with the tcR R package. Repertoire sharing was quantified using the overlap coefficient calculated on TCRB nucleotide sequences. TCRdb took over this immuneACCESS table, retaining in-frame rearrangements with V and J assigned. Such tables are incomplete; in checked studies, under half of the missing clones stem from an unresolved V gene, and the remainder is unexplained. V and J calls plus clone size are reproduced from that table; the DNA served to infer D and trimming. The sample table shows about 290,000 clones, and roughly 8% are seen once. Of the sample, approximately 1% falls within the top ten clones.

The table lists this clone with a few counts. Its cognate antigen has yet to be identified. Qualities for individual bases were not recorded, and no much larger clone is one base off. The CDR3 holds 14 amino acids from the cysteine to the phenylalanine. Of the read, only the CDR3 DNA is kept; its 42 bases are in frame from base 1. Sequences LNHDA (CDR1) and SQIVND (CDR2) are obtained from the germline V gene (reference sequence). V is reduced by 1 base and J by 3 bases, leaving a spacing of 9 bases between them. From each donor, a single peripheral blood sample of 100 to 150 mL on average was drawn into heparinised tubes. Using a panel that included CD45RO, CCR7, CD25, CD127, CD95 and CD27, naive, central memory, regulatory and stem cell-like memory CD4+ T cells were sorted on a BD FACSAria II. A purity above 95% was achieved for all sorted populations. PBMCs were isolated right away by Lymphoprep density gradient centrifugation and were stained directly, without culture. Samples were stained and sorted in pairs, with one healthy donor and one patient per experiment, so that batch effects were minimized.

Study-level results and caveats: Only small numbers of individuals were included in the HLA sub-analyses, which left unresolved whether HLA type had any influence on TCRB rearrangement. PCR may preferentially amplify shorter templates, but because patient and control samples were amplified and corrected together, any resulting skew would affect both groups equally. Because cDNA was sequenced instead of genomic DNA, activated cells with high expression could be over-represented, although the groups did not differ in activation or CD3 levels. In all four CD4+ subsets, TCRB CDR3 length was moderately but significantly shorter in type 1 diabetes patients. Naive, central memory and regulatory TCRB repertoires appeared to be more alike among patients than among healthy donors. At VDJ recombination sites, patients with type 1 diabetes made fewer insertions and deleted more nucleotides, a pattern implying thymic rearrangement abnormalities.

Sequenced: central memory CD4+ T cells from blood. Here the chain combines TRBV19 and TRBJ2-5, with a tentative D gene TRBD2 over 5 matching bases. This sequence was found in a woman aged 18-29 years in good health. DNA sequence: TGTGCCAGTAGTATAGGGACGAGGGAAGAGACCCAGTACTTC. This codes for CASSIGTREETQYF.